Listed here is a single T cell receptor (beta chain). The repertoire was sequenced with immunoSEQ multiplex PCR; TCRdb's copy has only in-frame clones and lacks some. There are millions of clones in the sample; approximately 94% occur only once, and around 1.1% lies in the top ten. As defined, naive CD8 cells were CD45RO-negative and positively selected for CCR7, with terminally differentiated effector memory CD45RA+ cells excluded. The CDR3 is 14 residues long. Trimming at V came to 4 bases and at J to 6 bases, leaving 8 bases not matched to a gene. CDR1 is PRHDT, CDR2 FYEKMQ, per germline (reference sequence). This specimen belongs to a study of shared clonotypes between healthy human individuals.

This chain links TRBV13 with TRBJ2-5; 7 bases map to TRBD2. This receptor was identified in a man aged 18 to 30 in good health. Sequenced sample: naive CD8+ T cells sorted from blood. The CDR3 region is CASSWDSGGKTQYF. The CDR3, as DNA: TGTGCCAGCAGCTGGGACTCCGGGGGGAAGACCCAGTACTTC.